A single sample gave rise to the 29 T cell receptor beta chains below, sequenced in a study of T cell responses to AZD1222 COVID-19 vaccine. The data were produced by immunoSEQ multiplex PCR, yet TCRdb's version contains in-frame clones alone and is incomplete. The sample includes approximately 210,000 clones, around 94% of them seen just once. The sequences come from peripheral blood, collected 28 days after the second dose of the MenACWY control vaccine. Receptor source: an adult who received the MenACWY meningococcal vaccine as a control.

This rearrangement joins TRBV6-1 to TRBJ2-5; D is unresolved. The CDR3 covers 12 residues. The germline gives CDR1 MNHNS, CDR2 SASEGT. Trimming took 2 bases from V and 7 from J, leaving 8 bases between them. The CDR3 loop reads CASSETLGTQYF. The CDR3 region has the DNA TGTGCCAGCAGTGAAACTTTGGGGACCCAGTACTTC.

The chain carries TRBV7-8 and TRBJ2-1; a weak D match, TRBD1 (6 bases). V lost 1 base and J 5 bases, leaving 18 bases between the germline ends. CDR1 is SGHVS and CDR2 is FQNEAQ in the germline V gene. The CDR3 totals 17 residues. CDR3 in amino acids: CASSLGVGRRTDNEQFF. CDR3 nucleotides: TGTGCCAGCAGCTTAGGGGTGGGCAGGCGGACAGACAATGAGCAGTTCTTC.

The rearrangement uses TRBV2 and TRBJ1-2, with 7 bases identical to TRBD1. This CDR3 spans 14 amino acids. With V trimmed by 3 bases and J by 5 bases, 6 bases remained unmatched. Germline CDR1 reads SNHLY; CDR2 reads FYNNEI. CDR3 region: CASSDYDRAYGYTF. For the CDR3, the DNA is TGTGCCAGCAGTGATTATGACAGGGCATATGGCTACACCTTC.

The count of this clone is one. V is TRBV7-2 and J is TRBJ2-5; D is unresolved. CDR1 SGHTA and CDR2 FQGNSA come from the germline V gene. The V and J ends lost 3 bases and 5 bases respectively, with 10 bases between them. The CDR3 consists of 13 residues. CDR3 in amino acids: CASSLAGVETQYF. The CDR3 nucleotides are TGTGCCAGCAGCTTGGCTGGGGTCGAGACCCAGTACTTC.

The rearrangement joins TRBV18 to TRBJ2-3; TRBD2 is a possible D gene (6 bases). Looked up from germline, CDR1 is KGHSH and CDR2 is LQKENI. The CDR3 covers 15 residues. V lost 5 bases and J 2 bases, leaving 14 bases between the germline ends. CDR3 coding DNA: TGTGCCAGCTCAATGACTAGGCCCCCCACAGATACGCAGTATTTT. It yields the protein CASSMTRPPTDTQYF.

V usage is TRBV7-9 and J usage is TRBJ2-1; 8 bases line up with TRBD2. The V gene end was trimmed by 2 bases and the J gene end by 8 bases; junction bases not matched to a gene: 11. Germline loops: CDR1 SEHNR, CDR2 FQNEAQ (reference sequence). The CDR3 loop spans 16 amino acids. The chain's CDR3 is CASSLSTSGVSDEQFF. The CDR3 region has the DNA TGTGCCAGCAGCTTATCCACTAGCGGAGTTAGCGATGAGCAGTTCTTC.

The genes are TRBV20-1 and TRBJ2-1; 11 nucleotides align to TRBD2. This CDR3 contains 16 residues. Trimming took 3 bases from V and 3 from J; bases not matched to a gene: 7. Germline values: CDR1 DFQATT, CDR2 SNEGSKA (reference sequence). The CDR3 protein is CSASKLAGGNYNEQFF. The CDR3 DNA follows: TGCAGTGCTAGTAAGCTAGCGGGGGGAAACTACAATGAGCAGTTCTTC.

The rearrangement joins TRBV12-5 to TRBJ1-3; D not resolved. This CDR3 spans 13 amino acids. Germline CDR1 is LGHNT and CDR2 is FRNRAP. Trimming left V 4 bases short and J 4 bases short, with 8 bases between. The CDR3 reads CASGSDEGNTIYF. CDR3 nucleotide sequence: TGTGCTAGTGGTTCGGACGAAGGAAACACCATATATTTT.

Points on this clone: Its ends do not fully match the called genes, so a read error is possible. The V and J genes are TRBV10-3 and TRBJ2-5, with a tentative D call TRBD1 (7 bases). Germline V gene data show CDR1 as ENHRY and CDR2 as SYGVKD. The CDR3 has 15 residues. The CDR3 DNA follows: TGTGCCATCAGTGGGGCAGGGGGGCTGCAAGAGGCCCAGTACTTC. Protein: CAISGAGGLQEAQYF.

The chain employs TRBV27 and TRBJ2-7; TRBD2 matches 7 bases. V lost 4 bases, J lost 1 base, and 1 base stayed unmatched. The germline V gene encodes CDR1 MNHEY and CDR2 SMNVEV (reference sequence). The CDR3 sequence is 13 residues long. The CDR3 here is CASSWRESYEQYF. The CDR3 region has the DNA TGTGCCAGCAGTTGGCGGGAGTCCTACGAGCAGTACTTC.

The V gene is TRBV4-1, the J gene TRBJ1-2; the match to TRBD1 covers 7 bases. Germline CDR1 is MGHRA and CDR2 is YSYEKL. The V gene end was trimmed by 0 bases and the J gene end by 4 bases; junction bases not matched to a gene: 11. This CDR3 has 17 amino acids. CDR3 protein: CASSQEGAAGGTYGYTF. The CDR3 coding sequence is TGCGCCAGCAGCCAAGAGGGGGCGGCAGGGGGTACCTATGGCTACACCTTC.

This chain joins TRBV7-7 and TRBJ2-3, with no clear D. V lost 4 bases to trimming and J lost 4 bases, with 9 bases between them. The CDR3 consists of 13 residues. Germline CDR1 is SSHAT and CDR2 is FNYEAQ (reference sequence). The CDR3 sequence is CASSYTIADTQYF. CDR3 DNA sequence: TGTGCCAGCAGCTACACAATAGCAGATACGCAGTATTTT.

This chain connects TRBV29-1 to TRBJ2-7; D is possibly TRBD1 (5 bases). Per germline, CDR1 SQVTM and CDR2 ANQGSEA. The CDR3 loop spans 11 amino acids. V was trimmed by 6 bases and J by 6 bases, leaving 12 bases between them. CDR3 in DNA: TGCAGCGTAAAGCTGGGGCGCGAGCAGTACTTC. It yields the protein CSVKLGREQYF.

This chain links TRBV7-2 with TRBJ1-2; weak D call: TRBD1 (5 bases). The CDR3 consists of 15 residues. V lost 1 base to trimming and J lost 0 bases, with 9 bases between them. Germline V gene sequence: CDR1 SGHTA, CDR2 FQGNSA. This CDR3 reads CASSLGAGSNYGYTF. Written as DNA, the CDR3 is TGTGCCAGCAGCTTAGGGGCAGGGTCTAACTATGGCTACACCTTC.

The gene calls are TRBV15 and TRBJ1-2; D is perhaps TRBD1 (6 bases). The CDR3 has 16 amino acids. V gave up 5 bases and J gave up 0 bases, with 16 bases separating them. Germline V CDR1 and CDR2: LNHNV, YYDKDF (reference sequence). CDR3 sequence (DNA): TGTGCCACCAGCCACTTTGGACAGCTATCTAACTATGGCTACACCTTC. Amino acids: CATSHFGQLSNYGYTF.

This CDR3 is CASSLVRDRGQGYTF. The CDR3 bases are TGTGCCAGCAGCTTAGTCCGGGACAGGGGGCAGGGCTACACCTTC. The chain recombines TRBV7-9 with TRBJ1-2, with 12 nucleotides matching TRBD1. This CDR3 has 15 amino acids. Trimming took 1 base from V and 8 from J; bases not matched to a gene: 5. From germline, CDR1 is SEHNR and CDR2 FQNEAQ (reference sequence).

The V call is TRBV11-2, the J call TRBJ2-7; TRBD1 aligns across 8 bases. Germline values: CDR1 SGHAT, CDR2 FQNNGV. This CDR3 contains 15 residues. The ends lost 1 base at V and 2 bases at J; junction bases unmatched: 4. CDR3 sequence (DNA): TGTGCCAGCAGCTTAGCTGGACAGGGTACCTACGAGCAGTACTTC. Its translation is CASSLAGQGTYEQYF.

The V gene is TRBV4-2, the J gene TRBJ2-2, with D perhaps TRBD1 or TRBD2 (7 bases each). Trimming pared 2 bases from V and 1 base from J, leaving 20 bases between. The CDR3 has 19 residues. CDR1 and CDR2 (germline): LGHNA, YNFKEQ. The CDR3 DNA sequence: TGTGCCAGCAGCCAACTAGAACACACAGGGGAGGGGAACACCGGGGAGCTGTTTTTT. It encodes CASSQLEHTGEGNTGELFF.

Only one count was recorded for this clone. This chain connects TRBV28 to TRBJ1-6; D gene uncertain. CDR1 is MDHEN, CDR2 SYDVKM, per germline. The CDR3 totals 12 residues. Deletions cut 9 bases from V and 9 bases from J, with 12 bases between. The chain's CDR3 is CASTLWPSPLHF. In DNA form, the CDR3 reads TGTGCCAGTACTTTGTGGCCTTCACCCCTCCACTTT.

This clone appeared once. This chain links TRBV7-9 with TRBJ1-2; TRBD1 agrees at 8 bases. The germline CDR1 and CDR2 sequences are SEHNR and FQNEAQ (reference sequence). Germline trimming cut 4 bases from V and 1 base from J; bases unmatched to any gene: 2. The length of the CDR3 is 14 residues. In DNA, the CDR3 is TGTGCCAGCAGCTCGGACAGGGATAACTATGGCTACACCTTC. Protein sequence: CASSSDRDNYGYTF.

The gene calls are TRBV11-2 and TRBJ1-6, with no clear D. CDR3 length equals 14 residues. CDR1 and CDR2 (germline): SGHAT, FQNNGV. Trimming shortened V by 0 bases and J by 0 bases, and 0 bases separated the two germline ends. CDR3 coding DNA: TGTGCCAGCAGCTTAGACTCCTATAATTCACCCCTCCACTTT. This gives the protein CASSLDSYNSPLHF.

The genes are TRBV13 and TRBJ2-5, with D possibly matching TRBD2 (6 bases). The germline V and J ends were trimmed by 2 bases and 3 bases, with 7 bases remaining between them. The CDR3 spans 13 residues. Per germline, CDR1 PRHDT and CDR2 FYEKMQ (reference sequence). The CDR3: CASSLLAKETQYF. The CDR3 DNA reads as TGTGCCAGCAGCTTACTAGCGAAAGAGACCCAGTACTTC.

This clone came up once. The V and J genes are TRBV3-1 (or the pseudogene TRBV3-2) and TRBJ2-3; 11 nucleotides match TRBD2. This CDR3 spans 20 amino acids. Germline-derived CDR1 and CDR2 are LGHDT and YNNKEL (reference sequence). The ends lost 0 bases at V and 2 bases at J; junction bases unmatched: 13. The CDR3 region has the DNA TGTGCCAGCAGCCAAGACCTGCCGACTAGCGGGAAAGACTACACAGATACGCAGTATTTT. Translated, it gives CASSQDLPTSGKDYTDTQYF.

This chain joins TRBV6-5 and TRBJ2-7; D is unclear. Germline V gene data show CDR1 as MNHEY and CDR2 as SVGAGI. V lost 7 bases, J lost 4 bases, and 11 bases lay in between. The CDR3 totals 12 residues. CDR3 sequence reads: CASISQGYEQYF. As DNA, the CDR3 is TGTGCCAGCATTTCCCAAGGGTACGAGCAGTACTTC.

CDR3 DNA: TGTGCCAGCAGCTTAGGTTCTGGGCATCGACTGAACACTGAAGCTTTCTTT. It translates to CASSLGSGHRLNTEAFF. The rearrangement joins TRBV7-9 to TRBJ1-1, with D unresolved. The CDR3 covers 17 residues. Germline V gives CDR1 SEHNR, CDR2 FQNEAQ (reference sequence). V was trimmed by 1 base and J by 0 bases, leaving 15 bases between them.

The gene calls are TRBV6-2 or TRBV6-3 and TRBJ2-1; D possibly corresponds to TRBD1 (5 bases). Germline V lookup: CDR1 MNHEY, CDR2 SVGEGT. Trimming cost V 6 bases and J 7 bases, with 13 bases left between them. This CDR3 has 13 amino acids. CDR3 in DNA: TGTGCCAGCAGCTCTCAGGGTAATAATGAGCAGTTCTTC. Amino acid sequence: CASSSQGNNEQFF.

This clone has a single count. The chain joins TRBV11-3 to TRBJ2-2, with TRBD1 as a possible D gene (6 bases). CDR1 and CDR2 (germline): SGHNT, YENEEA. V was pared by 7 bases and J by 1 base, with 10 bases between. This CDR3 region has 14 residues. The chain's CDR3 is CASTGTQNTGELFF. The CDR3 DNA is TGTGCCAGCACCGGGACACAGAACACCGGGGAGCTGTTTTTT.

The sample holds one count of this clone. The chain is built from TRBV11-1 and TRBJ2-1; 9 bases match TRBD2. Germline V gene sequence: CDR1 SGHAT, CDR2 FQDESV (reference sequence). Trimming removed 3 bases from V and 4 bases from J; junction bases left unmatched: 4. This CDR3 contains 15 residues. CDR3 region: CASSFRREGYNEQFF. CDR3 sequence (DNA): TGTGCCAGCAGCTTCAGGCGGGAGGGGTACAATGAGCAGTTCTTC.

The chain uses TRBV6-2 or TRBV6-3 and TRBJ2-7, with 10 bases fitting TRBD1. Germline CDR1 reads MNHEY; CDR2 reads SVGEGT. The length of the CDR3 is 18 residues. V was pared by 2 bases and J by 0 bases, with 10 bases of the junction left unmatched. CDR3 coding DNA: TGTGCCAGCAGTTACAGGGCAGCCGGGACAGGGGTCTCCTACGAGCAGTACTTC. As protein: CASSYRAAGTGVSYEQYF.